The 28 T cell receptor beta chains below come from one sample, sequenced in a study of cytomegalovirus exposure and HLA in healthy donors. The primer mix had 60 Vbeta and 13 Jbeta primers. Sequenced by immunoSEQ multiplex PCR; TCRdb stores in-frame clones only, minus some. The table lists around 140,000 clones, 75% to 80% of them singletons. The sample taken for sequencing was PBMCs. These receptors were taken from a woman aged 60 to 75 in good health and CMV-seronegative.

The V call is TRBV7-9, the J call TRBJ2-7, with a tentative D call TRBD1 (6 bases). The CDR3 covers 14 residues. V lost 6 bases and J 5 bases, leaving 17 bases between the germline ends. Germline lookup yields CDR1 SEHNR and CDR2 FQNEAQ (reference sequence). CDR3 protein: CASSLQGRLDEQYF. CDR3 bases: TGTGCCAGCAGTTTACAGGGTAGACTGGACGAGCAGTACTTC.

The chain combines TRBV4-1 with TRBJ1-1; the D gene is possibly TRBD1 (5 bases). The CDR3 runs to 12 residues. V was cut by 4 bases and J by 11 bases, with 14 bases left in between. CDR1 and CDR2 (germline): MGHRA, YSYEKL. Here the CDR3 DNA reads TGCGCCAGCAGCCCTCTGGGGCGGGGGGCTTTCTTT. It encodes CASSPLGRGAFF.

The CDR3 here is CASSQGGIIAKNIQYF. The CDR3, as DNA: TGTGCCAGCAGCCAGGGGGGAATCATAGCCAAAAACATTCAGTACTTC. The gene calls are TRBV7-9 and TRBJ2-4; possible D gene TRBD1, 7 bases. CDR3 length: 16 amino acids. Germline V gene lookup returns CDR1 SEHNR and CDR2 FQNEAQ (reference sequence). Trimming shortened V by 5 bases and J by 0 bases, and 14 bases separated the two germline ends.

The rearrangement joins TRBV10-3 to TRBJ1-5; 8 bases fit TRBD1. After removal of 2 bases from V and 6 bases from J, the junction contained 9 bases not matched to a gene. In germline, CDR1 is ENHRY, CDR2 SYGVKD. The CDR3 has 16 amino acids. In DNA form, the CDR3 reads TGTGCCATCAGTGAGGGGTCAGGGGGCCTAGGTCAGCCCCAGCATTTT. Translating it yields CAISEGSGGLGQPQHF.

The chain couples TRBV7-9 to TRBJ1-5; D perhaps matches TRBD1 (5 bases). Trimming left V 3 bases short and J 9 bases short, with 15 bases between. This CDR3 comprises 14 residues. Germline V gene lookup returns CDR1 SEHNR and CDR2 FQNEAQ (reference sequence). DNA for the CDR3: TGTGCCAGCAGCTTGGGAGGGGCCCTCGTGCCCCAGCATTTT. Its protein product is CASSLGGALVPQHF.

The chain links TRBV5-4 to TRBJ2-7, with D hard to call. V was pared by 3 bases and J by 2 bases, with 15 bases between. This CDR3 is built from 15 residues. CDR1 and CDR2 from the germline V gene are SGHNT and YYREEE (reference sequence). CDR3: CASSWSPGFPYEQYF. The CDR3 bases are TGTGCCAGCAGCTGGTCTCCCGGTTTTCCCTACGAGCAGTACTTC.

The J gene is TRBJ2-1, the V gene TRBV5-6; TRBD2 agrees at 12 bases. Germline lookup yields CDR1 SGHDT and CDR2 YYEEEE. The CDR3 is made up of 16 amino acids. V trimming: 5 bases; J trimming: 3 bases; junction bases outside the gene matches: 6. CDR3 protein: CASSKRLAGDYNEQFF. The CDR3 coding sequence is TGTGCCAGCAGTAAAAGACTAGCGGGGGACTACAATGAGCAGTTCTTC.

The genes are TRBV28 and TRBJ1-2; tentative D call: TRBD1 (6 bases). Germline V lookup: CDR1 MDHEN, CDR2 SYDVKM. Between the trimmed V and J ends, which lost 6 bases and 9 bases, there was a span of 14 bases. This CDR3 contains 12 residues. CDR3 amino acids: CASSIPGDSYTF. The CDR3 nucleotides are TGTGCCAGCAGCATCCCAGGGGATAGCTACACCTTC.

This sequence joins TRBV15 and TRBJ2-1; 10 bases map to TRBD2. CDR1 is LNHNV and CDR2 is YYDKDF in the germline V gene (reference sequence). The CDR3 loop spans 15 amino acids. The V gene end was trimmed by 1 base and the J gene end by 10 bases; junction bases not matched to a gene: 7. The CDR3 loop is CATSRGTSGTQEQFF. The DNA for the CDR3 is TGTGCCACCAGCAGAGGGACTAGCGGAACCCAGGAGCAGTTCTTC.

The table lists this clone with a count of one. The V gene is TRBV9, the J gene TRBJ2-3, with D possibly matching TRBD2 (6 bases). This CDR3 has 16 amino acids. Germline lookup yields CDR1 SGDLS and CDR2 YYNGEE. Trimming shortened V by 0 bases and J by 1 base, and 12 bases separated the two germline ends. CDR3 bases: TGTGCCAGCAGCGTAGTAGGGACTGCGGGCACAGATACGCAGTATTTT. It encodes CASSVVGTAGTDTQYF.

In DNA, the CDR3 is TGTGCCAGCAGCTTAAGGGACAGGGAGAGGCAGCCCCAGCATTTT. It translates to CASSLRDRERQPQHF. The V gene is TRBV7-8, the J gene TRBJ1-5; TRBD1 matches at 9 bases. The CDR3 covers 15 residues. CDR1 and CDR2 from the germline V gene are SGHVS and FQNEAQ. Losses at the gene ends were 2 bases for V and 7 bases for J; bases not matched to a gene: 6.

This chain joins TRBV27 and TRBJ1-5; D remains ambiguous. Germline V gives CDR1 MNHEY, CDR2 SMNVEV (reference sequence). This CDR3 region has 13 residues. V was pared by 3 bases and J by 7 bases, with 10 bases between. The CDR3 is CASSFGLGQPQHF. The CDR3 region has the DNA TGTGCCAGCAGTTTTGGTCTCGGGCAGCCCCAGCATTTT.

The chain links TRBV10-3 to TRBJ1-3; TRBD1 aligns across 12 bases. The V gene end was trimmed by 4 bases and the J gene end by 3 bases; junction bases not matched to a gene: 7. CDR1 is ENHRY and CDR2 is SYGVKD in the germline V gene. The length of the CDR3 is 17 residues. For the CDR3, the DNA is TGTGCCATCAGTGGCGCCGGGACAGGGGGCTTTGGAAACACCATATATTTT. It specifies CAISGAGTGGFGNTIYF.

The chain couples TRBV5-1 to TRBJ1-1, with 8 bases lining up with TRBD1. This CDR3 spans 14 amino acids. Germline CDR1 reads SGHRS; CDR2 reads YFSETQ. The ends lost 2 bases at V and 4 bases at J; junction bases unmatched: 4. The CDR3 here is CASSFTGGSTEAFF. CDR3 nucleotides: TGCGCCAGCAGCTTTACAGGGGGTAGCACTGAAGCTTTCTTT. Together with reference TRBV5-1 and TRBJ1-1, the CDR3 gives the full variable domain: KAGVTQTPRYLIKTRGQQVTLSCSPISGHRSVSWYQQTPGQGLQFLFEYFSETQRNKGNFPGRFSGRQFSNSRSEMNVSTLELGDSALYLCASSFTGGSTEAFFGQGTRLTVV.

The chain is built from TRBV11-2 and TRBJ2-6; a weak D match, TRBD2 (6 bases). V lost 8 bases and J 1 base, leaving 9 bases between the germline ends. CDR1 and CDR2 (germline): SGHAT, FQNNGV. This CDR3 spans 14 amino acids. The CDR3 nucleotides read TGTGCCAGCCGGGGGACTTCTGGGGCCAACGTCCTGACTTTC. Protein product: CASRGTSGANVLTF.

The chain employs TRBV2 and TRBJ2-2; D is unresolved. Germline lookup yields CDR1 SNHLY and CDR2 FYNNEI. The length of the CDR3 is 13 residues. V was trimmed by 7 bases and J by 6 bases, leaving 12 bases between them. The CDR3 coding sequence is TGTGCCAGCATCGCGTTCGTGTCCGGGGAGCTGTTTTTT. It is translated as CASIAFVSGELFF.

The gene calls are TRBV19 and TRBJ2-2; 8 positions agree with TRBD1. The CDR3 is made up of 15 amino acids. Losses at the gene ends were 4 bases for V and 3 bases for J; bases not matched to a gene: 4. Germline CDR1 reads LNHDA; CDR2 reads SQIVND (reference sequence). The CDR3: CASSRQGLDTGELFF. In nucleotides, the CDR3 is TGTGCCAGTAGTAGACAGGGGTTGGACACCGGGGAGCTGTTTTTT.

The rearrangement uses TRBV10-1 and TRBJ2-2, with 8 bases fitting TRBD1. Germline CDR1 reads WNHNN; CDR2 reads SYGVQD (reference sequence). This CDR3 is built from 16 residues. Trimming cost V 3 bases and J 4 bases; bases outside gene matches: 7. CDR3 nucleotides: TGCGCCAGCAGTGATGAGCGACAGGGGCGCACCGGGGAGCTGTTTTTT. Its translation is CASSDERQGRTGELFF.

The gene calls are TRBV19 and TRBJ1-2; 7 bases align to TRBD1. V lost 3 bases, J lost 3 bases, and 4 bases stayed unmatched. The CDR3 loop spans 14 amino acids. In germline, CDR1 is LNHDA, CDR2 SQIVND (reference sequence). This CDR3 reads CASSIAQGDYGYTF. Written as DNA, the CDR3 is TGTGCCAGTAGTATTGCTCAGGGGGACTATGGCTACACCTTC.

The chain joins TRBV2 to TRBJ1-1; no firm D call. Germline CDR1 is SNHLY and CDR2 is FYNNEI. The CDR3 consists of 13 residues. The germline V and J ends were trimmed by 4 bases and 1 base, with 7 bases remaining between them. CDR3 in DNA: TGTGCCAGCAGTGTAGGAGAGAACACTGAAGCTTTCTTT. Its translation: CASSVGENTEAFF.

The genes are TRBV7-9 and TRBJ2-5, with TRBD2 matching over 7 bases. In germline, CDR1 is SEHNR, CDR2 FQNEAQ (reference sequence). With 5 bases clipped from V and 2 bases from J, the junction kept 11 bases outside the gene matches. The CDR3 length is 16 residues. The CDR3 DNA reads TGTGCCAGCAGCCGCAGGACGGGGGGAATACAAGAGACCCAGTACTTC. Its protein product is CASSRRTGGIQETQYF.

This chain links TRBV6-5 with TRBJ1-5, with a tentative D call TRBD1 (5 bases). CDR1 is MNHEY and CDR2 is SVGAGI in the germline V gene. V was clipped by 6 bases and J by 6 bases, with 15 bases between them. The CDR3 has 14 amino acids. The CDR3 sequence: CASRFAGSTQPQHF. In DNA, the CDR3 is TGTGCCAGCAGATTCGCAGGGTCCACTCAGCCCCAGCATTTT.

This clone was found a few times. This rearrangement joins TRBV27 to TRBJ2-7; unclear D gene. The CDR3 consists of 13 residues. V lost 5 bases to trimming and J lost 2 bases, with 10 bases between them. Germline loops: CDR1 MNHEY, CDR2 SMNVEV (reference sequence). The chain's CDR3 is CASSARRPYEQYF. As DNA, the CDR3 is TGTGCCAGCAGTGCCAGGCGACCCTACGAGCAGTACTTC.

This clone was found once. V and J are TRBV5-1 and TRBJ2-1; maybe TRBD2 (6 bases). The CDR3 runs to 17 residues. Germline V lookup: CDR1 SGHRS, CDR2 YFSETQ. V lost 4 bases, J lost 0 bases, and 17 bases lay in between. CDR3 sequence: CASSPNILADSYNEQFF. The CDR3 bases are TGCGCCAGCAGCCCAAACATCTTAGCGGACTCCTACAATGAGCAGTTCTTC.

The rearrangement joins TRBV13 to TRBJ1-5; possible D gene TRBD1, 5 bases. Germline lookup yields CDR1 PRHDT and CDR2 FYEKMQ (reference sequence). The CDR3 has 14 residues. V lost 2 bases to trimming and J lost 4 bases, with 9 bases between them. CDR3 sequence reads: CASSLRGLNQPQHF. DNA for the CDR3: TGTGCCAGCAGCTTAAGGGGTCTGAATCAGCCCCAGCATTTT.

The rearrangement uses TRBV6-5 and TRBJ2-3; 11 positions agree with TRBD2. This CDR3 is 15 amino acids long. Germline V gene sequence: CDR1 MNHEY, CDR2 SVGAGI. V gave up 7 bases and J gave up 0 bases; unmatched junction bases: 3. CDR3 sequence: CASNLAGGSTDTQYF. The CDR3 bases are TGTGCCAGCAATTTAGCGGGAGGGAGCACAGATACGCAGTATTTT.

The rearrangement uses TRBV5-3 and TRBJ2-2, with D perhaps TRBD2 (7 bases). TRBV5-3 is labeled an ORF, and its function is uncertain. V lost 3 bases, J lost 5 bases, and 14 bases lay in between. The CDR3 runs 15 residues. The CDR3 spells CARSSRGRGTGELFF. Here the CDR3 DNA reads TGTGCCAGAAGCTCCCGGGGGAGGGGGACCGGGGAGCTGTTTTTT.

This chain joins TRBV28 and TRBJ2-2, with 7 bases lining up with TRBD2. V lost 8 bases to trimming and J lost 6 bases; unmatched junction nucleotides: 12. The CDR3 is made up of 15 amino acids. Germline V gives CDR1 MDHEN, CDR2 SYDVKM. Here the CDR3 reads CASRAGMMIAGELFF. The CDR3 DNA is TGTGCCAGCCGAGCGGGAATGATGATCGCCGGGGAGCTGTTTTTT.